These 27 T cell receptor beta chains originate from one sample sequenced in a study of T cell clones after liver transplantation. Clones were sequenced by immunoSEQ multiplex PCR, and TCRdb holds only the in-frame ones, with some missing. The sample includes fewer than 110,000 clones, around 84% of them seen just once. This specimen was CD4+ T cells from blood, taken approximately 45 months after liver transplant. Receptors originate from a human patient who received a liver transplant. Some T cells may be the graft donor's.

V gene TRBV28 combines with J gene TRBJ1-1; no definite D call. Trimming pared 5 bases from V and 3 bases from J, leaving 13 bases between. The CDR3 consists of 14 residues. CDR1 is MDHEN, CDR2 SYDVKM, per germline. The CDR3: CASSPAGVDTEAFF. CDR3 coding DNA: TGTGCCAGCAGTCCGGCCGGGGTAGACACTGAAGCTTTCTTT.

The V and J genes are TRBV7-2 and TRBJ2-3, with a possible D match to TRBD1 (5 bases). The V gene's germline CDR1 is SGHTA and CDR2 FQGNSA. The CDR3 has 14 residues. The V end lost 4 bases, the J end lost 2 bases, and 10 bases lay between the germline ends. CDR3 bases: TGTGCCAGCAGCTCCGACAGTTCCACAGATACGCAGTATTTT. This codes for CASSSDSSTDTQYF.

The J gene is TRBJ2-5, the V gene TRBV7-7, with D perhaps assigned TRBD1 or TRBD2 (5 bases each). Trimming cost V 5 bases and J 7 bases, with 17 bases left between them. The CDR3 has 14 amino acids. CDR1 and CDR2 (germline): SSHAT, FNYEAQ (reference sequence). CDR3 in DNA: TGTGCCAGCAGCCCAGATGGGACCCGGCGGACCCAGTACTTC. As protein: CASSPDGTRRTQYF.

This clone was found once. The genes are TRBV2 and TRBJ2-2, with a tentative D call TRBD2 (6 bases). Trimming pared 7 bases from V and 6 bases from J, leaving 12 bases between. Germline V gene data show CDR1 as SNHLY and CDR2 as FYNNEI. The CDR3 is 13 amino acids. The CDR3 nucleotides are TGTGCCAGCACCCGGGACTTGTCCGGGGAGCTGTTTTTT. It encodes CASTRDLSGELFF.

The chain links TRBV7-9 to TRBJ1-3; D is uncertain. Trimming shortened V by 1 base and J by 0 bases, and 7 bases separated the two germline ends. The CDR3 is 15 amino acids. The germline V gene has CDR1 SEHNR and CDR2 FQNEAQ (reference sequence). This chain's CDR3 is CASSLGSDSGNTIYF. The DNA of the CDR3 is TGTGCCAGCAGCTTAGGTAGCGACTCTGGAAACACCATATATTTT.

The rearrangement joins TRBV18 to TRBJ1-3; unclear D gene. The V end was cut by 3 bases, the J end by 1 base, with 13 bases between. The length of the CDR3 is 16 residues. The germline V gene encodes CDR1 KGHSH and CDR2 LQKENI. CDR3 sequence reads: CASSPASPLSGNTIYF. The CDR3 nucleotides read TGTGCCAGCTCACCTGCTTCACCCCTTTCTGGAAACACCATATATTTT.

The chain links TRBV9 to TRBJ1-1, with 9 positions matching TRBD1. Germline V gives CDR1 SGDLS, CDR2 YYNGEE. J gave up 6 bases and V 3 bases, and 9 bases lay outside the gene matches. The CDR3 covers 15 residues. CDR3 in DNA: TGTGCCAGCAGCGGATCTTCGGACAGGGGACCTGAAGCTTTCTTT. Amino acids: CASSGSSDRGPEAFF.

J is TRBJ2-5 and V is TRBV21-1; the D call of TRBD2 is as the table states it, not checked on the DNA. TRBV21-1 is a recognized pseudogene. The CDR3 has 22 residues. The CDR3 spells CASSPNVQGGTYYLDRGETQYF. The DNA of the CDR3 is TGTGCCAGCAGCCCCAACGTCCAGGGTGGGACTTATTACCTGGACCGGGGGGAGACCCAGTACTTC.

This clone was seen a handful of times. The chain links TRBV6-6 to TRBJ2-1; D may be TRBD1 (7 bases). The CDR3 totals 14 residues. Germline CDR1 MNHNY, CDR2 SVGAGI (reference sequence). Trimming stripped 0 bases from V and 12 bases from J, with 15 bases between. Here the CDR3 DNA reads TGTGCCAGCAGTTACTCGGGGGGACAGCACGGGCAGTTCTTC. This codes for CASSYSGGQHGQFF.

V gene TRBV5-1 combines with J gene TRBJ2-7; 9 bases are a match to TRBD1. V gave up 4 bases and J gave up 2 bases; unmatched junction bases: 4. The CDR3 totals 14 residues. The germline CDR1 and CDR2 sequences are SGHRS and YFSETQ. The CDR3, as DNA: TGCGCCAGCAGCCGCCGGGACAGGGCCTACGAGCAGTACTTC. It yields the protein CASSRRDRAYEQYF.

The genes are TRBV7-8 and TRBJ1-2; TRBD1 might be the D (6 bases). Germline loops: CDR1 SGHVS, CDR2 FQNEAQ. The ends were cut back, 5 bases at V and 0 bases at J, with 7 bases in the middle. The CDR3 sequence is 13 residues long. CDR3 loop: CASSGGTNYGYTF. As DNA, the CDR3 is TGTGCCAGCAGCGGGGGCACTAACTATGGCTACACCTTC.

This sequence joins TRBV4-1 and TRBJ1-3, with D unresolved. Trimming took off 0 bases at V and 0 bases at J, with 9 bases between the two ends. This CDR3 has 16 amino acids. The germline CDR1 and CDR2 sequences are MGHRA and YSYEKL. The CDR3 region has the DNA TGCGCCAGCAGCCAAGAAGGCGGGTACTCTGGAAACACCATATATTTT. Translated, it gives CASSQEGGYSGNTIYF.

CDR3 bases: TGTGCCAGCACCATGGACAGGGCTGGCTACACCTTC. It specifies CASTMDRAGYTF. The J gene is TRBJ1-2, the V gene TRBV6-1, with 8 bases matching TRBD1. In germline, CDR1 is MNHNS, CDR2 SASEGT. With 7 bases clipped from V and 7 bases from J, the junction kept 5 bases outside the gene matches. The CDR3 covers 12 residues.

The chain uses TRBV4-2 and TRBJ2-5; 8 bases agree with TRBD2. Germline assignment: CDR1 LGHNA and CDR2 YNFKEQ. CDR3 length: 16 residues. V dropped 2 bases and J dropped 3; count of bases not matched to a gene: 8. In DNA form, the CDR3 reads TGTGCCAGCAGCCAACTCCCTGCGGGGGGAGAAGAGACCCAGTACTTC. Its protein is CASSQLPAGGEETQYF.

This clone was seen a few times. The V and J genes are TRBV18 and TRBJ1-1, with a possible D match to TRBD1 (5 bases). The CDR3 has 16 residues. The germline V gene encodes CDR1 KGHSH and CDR2 LQKENI. V lost 5 bases to trimming and J lost 0 bases, with 16 bases between them. CDR3 region: CASSSDPAGMNTEAFF. DNA for the CDR3: TGTGCCAGCTCATCCGACCCGGCAGGGATGAACACTGAAGCTTTCTTT.

The chain combines TRBV21-1 with TRBJ2-5; TRBD1, as called in the table, went unchecked against the DNA. TRBV21-1 is labeled a pseudogene. This CDR3 has 15 amino acids. Written as DNA, the CDR3 is TGTGCCAGCAGCAAATTAAGGGGGAGCCAAGAGACCCAGTACTTC. Its translation is CASSKLRGSQETQYF.

The rearrangement uses TRBV5-1 and TRBJ1-1; TRBD1 aligns across 7 bases. The CDR3 is 14 residues long. V dropped 4 bases and J dropped 4; count of bases not matched to a gene: 7. Per germline, CDR1 SGHRS and CDR2 YFSETQ. The DNA for the CDR3 is TGCGCCAGCAGCCCGGGGACAGCTATCACTGAAGCTTTCTTT. Translated, it gives CASSPGTAITEAFF.

The chain combines TRBV4-2 with TRBJ2-7, with TRBD1 matching over 10 bases. After removal of 5 bases from V and 5 bases from J, the junction contained 12 bases not matched to a gene. This CDR3 region has 16 residues. The germline V gene encodes CDR1 LGHNA and CDR2 YNFKEQ. CDR3 coding DNA: TGTGCCAGCAGCTCCATCTCGGGACAGGGGACCGACGAGCAGTACTTC. This translates into CASSSISGQGTDEQYF.

V usage is TRBV5-1 and J usage is TRBJ2-1; 13 bases match TRBD2. This CDR3 has 16 residues. J was trimmed by 6 bases and V by 2 bases; bases with no gene match: 5. CDR1 and CDR2 from the germline V gene are SGHRS and YFSETQ. The CDR3 sequence: CASSFTSGGAFNEQFF. The DNA of the CDR3 is TGCGCCAGCAGCTTCACTAGCGGGGGGGCCTTCAATGAGCAGTTCTTC.

This chain uses TRBV19 with TRBJ2-5, with D uncertain. The CDR3 loop spans 11 amino acids. Germline V gene data show CDR1 as LNHDA and CDR2 as SQIVND (reference sequence). Trimming removed 7 bases at V and 2 bases at J, with 5 bases between. For the CDR3, the DNA is TGTGCCAGTACCCTTCAAGAGACCCAGTACTTC. As protein: CASTLQETQYF.

This chain links TRBV6-1 with TRBJ2-5; D is perhaps TRBD1 or TRBD2 (5 bases each). TRBJ2-7 explains the end of the DNA better; the J call may be wrong. The germline V gene has CDR1 MNHNS and CDR2 SASEGT. The CDR3 extends over 12 amino acids. The CDR3 DNA is TGTGCCAGCACCCGGGACCGCGCCGAGCAGTACTTC. Its translation is CASTRDRAEQYF.

The chain employs TRBV2 and TRBJ2-7; TRBD2 matches at 11 bases. The CDR3 runs to 15 residues. Per the germline V gene, CDR1 is SNHLY and CDR2 is FYNNEI. Trimming took 8 bases from V and 2 from J; bases not matched to a gene: 8. The CDR3 DNA is TGTGCCAGCGCAATAGCGGGAGGGCTGCCCTACGAGCAGTACTTC. This codes for CASAIAGGLPYEQYF.

This clone was seen only a few times. The V call is TRBV18, the J call TRBJ2-3; D is undetermined. The CDR3 consists of 11 residues. Germline lookup yields CDR1 KGHSH and CDR2 LQKENI. The V end was cut by 8 bases, the J end by 0 bases, with 3 bases between. The CDR3 nucleotides are TGTGCCAGCCATAGCACAGATACGCAGTATTTT. Translation: CASHSTDTQYF.

The chain combines TRBV6-1 with TRBJ2-6; 8 nucleotides line up with TRBD1. The CDR3 runs to 16 residues. Germline CDR1 reads MNHNS; CDR2 reads SASEGT. The V and J ends lost 2 bases and 3 bases, in that order; junction bases with no gene match: 3. CDR3 nucleotides: TGTGCCAGCAGTGAAACACAGGGGGATGGGGCCAACGTCCTGACTTTC. It codes for CASSETQGDGANVLTF.

The gene calls are TRBV5-1 and TRBJ1-1; a possible D gene is TRBD1 (5 bases). Germline values: CDR1 SGHRS, CDR2 YFSETQ. This CDR3 is 12 amino acids long. Trimming left V 8 bases short and J 0 bases short, with 8 bases between. The CDR3 loop is CASRQLNTEAFF. In DNA, the CDR3 is TGCGCCAGTAGACAGCTGAACACTGAAGCTTTCTTT.

The chain uses TRBV9 and TRBJ2-1; tentatively, D is TRBD2 (6 bases). The CDR3 sequence is 15 residues long. The ends were cut back, 4 bases at V and 5 bases at J, with 16 bases in the middle. Germline CDR1 SGDLS, CDR2 YYNGEE. The CDR3 DNA sequence: TGTGCCAGCAGCAGGACCGGGGGAGTCCACAATGAGCAGTTCTTC. This gives the protein CASSRTGGVHNEQFF.

The chain joins TRBV9 to TRBJ2-7; D is undetermined. V lost 0 bases and J 2 bases, leaving 9 bases between the germline ends. This CDR3 is 14 amino acids long. CDR1 SGDLS and CDR2 YYNGEE come from the germline V gene. DNA for the CDR3: TGTGCCAGCAGCGTAGAGGACGGAACCTACGAGCAGTACTTC. Its translation: CASSVEDGTYEQYF.